This T cell receptor (beta chain) emerged from a study of cytomegalovirus exposure and HLA in healthy donors. Points from the study as a whole: The likely origin of a cluster of highly shared sequence variants was a sequencing artifact. Specificity for CMV antigens was confirmed in vitro for a few of the CMV-associated chains. A further, later analysis showed that HLA-associated TCR beta chains (compared with equally common others) were more clonally expanded.

From germline, CDR1 is SGHAT and CDR2 FQDESV (reference sequence). The CDR3 has 16 amino acids. The trim removed 2 bases at V and 5 bases at J, leaving 8 bases unmatched. Turning to this clone: Its target is not known.

Vbeta (60) and Jbeta (13) primers were used in the PCR. Sequencing was performed with immunoSEQ multiplex PCR; in TCRdb, only in-frame clones are kept and a portion is missing. Among 75,000 to 80,000 clones, under 80% were seen once, and the ten largest hold roughly 1.7%. The origin of this receptor is a middle-aged man in good health and CMV-seronegative. This chain links TRBV11-1 with TRBJ2-2; 7 bases are shared with TRBD1. Sequences were obtained from PBMCs. CDR3 coding DNA: TGTGCCAGCAGCTTACGGATACAGGGGTGGACCGGGGAGCTGTTTTTT. Residues: CASSLRIQGWTGELFF.